This T cell receptor (beta chain) was found in a study of T cell responses to AZD1222 COVID-19 vaccine. Study-wide background: Pooled in the analysis were second doses at about 4 or about 12 weeks. Study-level results: Vaccine-associated CD4 TCRs ranged over spike, dominating at 160-218 and 743-854. Repertoire sampling happened only post peak T cell response.

The repertoire was sequenced with immunoSEQ multiplex PCR; TCRdb's copy has only in-frame clones and lacks some. The sample has about 180,000 clones, almost 90% seen once; the top ten hold approximately 8%. The V gene's germline CDR1 is KGHDR and CDR2 SFDVKD. The CDR3 is made up of 13 amino acids. About this clone: What it binds is not known. An end of the junction does not agree with germline; a read error may underlie this.

The sequence came from an adult in good health. The sequences come from peripheral blood, collected on day 0 of AZD1222 vaccination. The chain couples TRBV24-1 to TRBJ1-1; tentative D call: TRBD1 (6 bases). The DNA of the CDR3 is TGTGCCACCAGTGATTTCCGGGACACCGAAGCTTTCTTT. Translation: CATSDFRDTEAFF.